Below are 19 T cell receptor beta chains sequenced from a single sample in a study of immune cell composition in non-small cell lung cancer. The repertoire was sequenced with immunoSEQ multiplex PCR; TCRdb's copy has only in-frame clones and lacks some. The data contain almost 7,000 clones, around 70% of them singletons. The material sequenced was lung tumor tissue. These receptors were collected from a human donor with non-small cell lung cancer.

The chain uses TRBV5-1 and TRBJ2-5, with TRBD2 matching 13 bases. The CDR3 runs 15 residues. CDR1 and CDR2 from the germline V gene are SGHRS and YFSETQ. J gave up 4 bases and V 1 base, and 1 base lay outside the gene matches. CDR3 in amino acids: CASSLTSGGGETQYF. The CDR3 DNA sequence: TGCGCCAGCAGCTTGACTAGCGGGGGGGGAGAGACCCAGTACTTC.

V and J are TRBV7-6 and TRBJ2-1; 9 bases match TRBD2. CDR1 and CDR2 (germline): SGHVS, FNYEAQ. The CDR3 runs to 16 residues. After removal of 1 base from V and 7 bases from J, the junction contained 8 bases not matched to a gene. The CDR3 protein is CASSLVGTSNRNEQFF. The CDR3, as DNA: TGTGCCAGCAGCTTAGTAGGGACTAGCAATCGGAATGAGCAGTTCTTC.

This chain connects TRBV6-5 to TRBJ1-1; 7 nucleotides match TRBD1. Per the germline V gene, CDR1 is MNHEY and CDR2 is SVGAGI. V dropped 4 bases and J dropped 0; count of bases not matched to a gene: 5. The CDR3 totals 15 residues. The DNA of the CDR3 is TGTGCCAGCAGTTCTTACAGGGGCGTGAACACTGAAGCTTTCTTT. Protein product: CASSSYRGVNTEAFF.

The CDR3 here is CATNPPSWGGSYEQYF. CDR3 sequence (DNA): TGTGCCACTAATCCTCCAAGCTGGGGGGGCTCCTACGAGCAGTACTTC. V and J are TRBV28 and TRBJ2-7, with 7 bases fitting TRBD2. Germline V gene sequence: CDR1 MDHEN, CDR2 SYDVKM. V lost 10 bases and J lost 0; bases outside the gene matches: 15. The CDR3 extends over 16 amino acids.

The chain employs TRBV5-1 and TRBJ2-7, with TRBD2 identical over 7 bases. The V gene end was trimmed by 0 bases and the J gene end by 2 bases; junction bases not matched to a gene: 8. Germline lookup yields CDR1 SGHRS and CDR2 YFSETQ. The CDR3 spans 16 residues. CDR3 coding DNA: TGCGCCAGCAGCTTGGGGGGGGACTATTCCCCCTACGAGCAGTACTTC. Its protein product is CASSLGGDYSPYEQYF.

The gene calls are TRBV7-2 and TRBJ1-6; possibly TRBD1 for D (5 bases). The CDR3 is 15 residues long. Trimming cost V 4 bases and J 0 bases, with 7 bases left between them. The V gene's germline CDR1 is SGHTA and CDR2 FQGNSA. Here the CDR3 reads CASSSTGSYNSPLHF. The CDR3 DNA reads as TGTGCCAGCAGCTCCACAGGCTCCTATAATTCACCCCTCCACTTT.

V is TRBV6-5 and J is TRBJ1-5, with no clear D. V lost 0 bases to trimming and J lost 2 bases, with 8 bases between them. The CDR3 covers 15 residues. The germline gives CDR1 MNHEY, CDR2 SVGAGI. CDR3 sequence (DNA): TGTGCCAGCAGTTACTCGAGACTGGGCAATCAGCCCCAGCATTTT. It codes for CASSYSRLGNQPQHF.

In its sample, this clone was seen once. The J gene is TRBJ2-7, the V gene TRBV27; 9 bases fit TRBD1. The germline gives CDR1 MNHEY, CDR2 SMNVEV (reference sequence). The CDR3 has 14 amino acids. V shed 8 bases, J shed 6 bases, and the junction held 11 bases outside the gene matches. As DNA, the CDR3 is TGTGCCAGCGGCTTCCTCGGACAGGGGAGCGAGCAGTACTTC. Amino acid sequence: CASGFLGQGSEQYF.

This chain joins TRBV15 and TRBJ1-2, with D hard to call. The V and J ends lost 0 bases and 7 bases respectively, with 9 bases between them. This CDR3 spans 13 amino acids. The germline V gene has CDR1 LNHNV and CDR2 YYDKDF (reference sequence). In DNA form, the CDR3 reads TGTGCCACCAGCAGAGATCTCATCAGTGGCTACACCTTC. Its protein is CATSRDLISGYTF.

The chain links TRBV19 to TRBJ2-2, with 10 bases fitting TRBD2. V trimming: 4 bases; J trimming: 6 bases; junction bases outside the gene matches: 23. The CDR3 is 21 amino acids. In germline, CDR1 is LNHDA, CDR2 SQIVND (reference sequence). CDR3 amino acids: CASSTERQGPAGGLRAGELFF. As DNA, the CDR3 is TGTGCCAGTAGTACCGAACGACAGGGCCCAGCGGGAGGGCTACGGGCCGGGGAGCTGTTTTTT. Complete variable domain (other parts from reference TRBV19 and TRBJ2-2): DGGITQSPKYLFRKEGQNVTLSCEQNLNHDAMYWYRQDPGQGLRLIYYSQIVNDFQKGDIAEGYSVSREKKESFPLTVTSAQKNPTAFYLCASSTERQGPAGGLRAGELFFGEGSRLTVL.

This chain connects TRBV7-9 to TRBJ2-5; 9 bases match TRBD2. In germline, CDR1 is SEHNR, CDR2 FQNEAQ (reference sequence). V gave up 3 bases and J gave up 4 bases; unmatched junction bases: 15. The CDR3 has 18 amino acids. This CDR3 is CASSFFRGGALVSETQYF. The DNA of the CDR3 is TGTGCCAGCAGCTTTTTTCGCGGGGGGGCGTTGGTATCAGAGACCCAGTACTTC.

The table lists this clone with a few counts. The chain recombines TRBV9 with TRBJ1-1; perhaps TRBD1 as D (5 bases). V was pared by 7 bases and J by 7 bases, with 17 bases between. This CDR3 is built from 13 residues. The germline CDR1 and CDR2 sequences are SGDLS and YYNGEE. The CDR3 spells CASGAYLGGEAFF. The DNA of the CDR3 is TGTGCCAGCGGCGCGTATTTGGGGGGTGAAGCTTTCTTT.

The rearrangement joins TRBV12-5 to TRBJ2-2; D possibly corresponds to TRBD1 (7 bases). Per germline, CDR1 LGHNT and CDR2 FRNRAP. The V end lost 4 bases, the J end lost 5 bases, and 20 bases lay between the germline ends. This CDR3 spans 17 amino acids. Here the CDR3 reads CASGSSTTGRWTGELFF. CDR3 in DNA: TGTGCTAGTGGTTCCTCCACGACAGGGAGGTGGACCGGGGAGCTGTTTTTT.

The chain couples TRBV6-6 to TRBJ2-5, with a weak D call TRBD2 (6 bases). TRBJ2-7 matches the DNA end more closely, so the J call is doubtful. Germline CDR1 is MNHNY and CDR2 is SVGAGI (reference sequence). CDR3 length equals 12 residues. CDR3 sequence: CASGGGSHEQYF. The CDR3, as DNA: TGTGCCAGCGGCGGAGGGAGTCACGAGCAGTACTTC.

V usage is TRBV29-1 and J usage is TRBJ2-7; 9 bases are a match to TRBD1. CDR1 and CDR2 from the germline V gene are SQVTM and ANQGSEA. Unmatched junction bases numbered 2, after V lost 4 bases and J lost 4 bases. The length of the CDR3 is 12 residues. CDR3 coding DNA: TGCAGCGTTGCGACAGGGGGATACGAGCAGTACTTC. Translated, it gives CSVATGGYEQYF.

This sequence joins TRBV5-1 and TRBJ2-3; perhaps TRBD2 as D (6 bases). Germline V lookup: CDR1 SGHRS, CDR2 YFSETQ. CDR3 size: 14 residues. Trimming pared 6 bases from V and 0 bases from J, leaving 11 bases between. The CDR3 protein is CASNLAQSTDTQYF. CDR3 nucleotides: TGCGCCAGCAACCTAGCGCAAAGCACAGATACGCAGTATTTT.

The J gene is TRBJ2-7, the V gene TRBV9; 10 bases agree with TRBD1. This CDR3 comprises 14 residues. The germline CDR1 and CDR2 sequences are SGDLS and YYNGEE. V was clipped by 3 bases and J by 3 bases; unmatched bases: 3. The CDR3 loop is CASSGGDRGYEQYF. The CDR3 DNA sequence: TGTGCCAGCAGCGGAGGGGACAGGGGCTACGAGCAGTACTTC.

V usage is TRBV7-9 and J usage is TRBJ2-7; 8 positions match TRBD2. CDR1 and CDR2 from the germline V gene are SEHNR and FQNEAQ (reference sequence). Trimming at V came to 4 bases and at J to 4 bases, leaving 9 bases not matched to a gene. The CDR3 totals 15 residues. The DNA of the CDR3 is TGTGCCAGCAGCTACGCCAGCGGGAGTTGGTACGAGCAGTACTTC. It encodes CASSYASGSWYEQYF.

CDR3 protein: CASSSWGGGNQPQHF. The CDR3, as DNA: TGTGCCAGCAGTTCCTGGGGGGGCGGCAATCAGCCCCAGCATTTT. The V gene is TRBV27, the J gene TRBJ1-5; D possibly corresponds to TRBD1 (6 bases). The V end was cut by 4 bases, the J end by 2 bases, with 12 bases between. Per the germline V gene, CDR1 is MNHEY and CDR2 is SMNVEV (reference sequence). CDR3 length: 15 amino acids.